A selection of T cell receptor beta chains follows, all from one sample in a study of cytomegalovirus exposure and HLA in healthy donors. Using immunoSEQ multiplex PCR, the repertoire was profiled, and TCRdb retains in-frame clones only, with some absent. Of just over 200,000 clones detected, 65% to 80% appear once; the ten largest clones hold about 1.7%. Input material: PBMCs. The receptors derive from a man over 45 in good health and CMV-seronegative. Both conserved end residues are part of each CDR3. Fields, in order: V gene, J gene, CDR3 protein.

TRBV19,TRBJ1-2,CASSMGLRAALYGYTF
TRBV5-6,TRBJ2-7,CASSFRDRLSYEQYF
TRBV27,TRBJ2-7,CASSRVGSYEQYF
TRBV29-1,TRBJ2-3,CSVGISGSTDTQYF
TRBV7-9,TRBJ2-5,CASSLGRLADLQETQYF
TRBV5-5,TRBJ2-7,CASRIGSGSYEQYF
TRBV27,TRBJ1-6,CASSFLQNNSPLHF
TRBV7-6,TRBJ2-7,CASSLTSRYEQYF
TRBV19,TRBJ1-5,CASTQGQGYSNQPQHF
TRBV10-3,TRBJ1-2,CAISASGTGLYYGYTF
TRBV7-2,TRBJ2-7,CASSLGGTGYEQYF
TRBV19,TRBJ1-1,CASSKQETEAFF
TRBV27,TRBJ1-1,CASTDNSLTATEAFF
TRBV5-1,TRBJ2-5,CASSLGHGGTGETQYF
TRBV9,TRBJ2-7,CASSVGTSGKSYEQYF
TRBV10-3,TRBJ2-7,CAISEKTPYEQYF
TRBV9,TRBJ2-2,CASGWGLAGVNTGELFF
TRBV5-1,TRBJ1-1,CASSSRKPGNTEAFF
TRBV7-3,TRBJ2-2,CASSSGMTSAAGELFF
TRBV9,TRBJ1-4,CASSVGPDYNEKLFF
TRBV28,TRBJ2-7,CASSWDRALEQYF
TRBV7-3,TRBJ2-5,CASSLSRSGTQYF
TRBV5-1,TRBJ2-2,CASSLGPTTGTGELFF
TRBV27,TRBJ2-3,CASQKGTFTDTQYF
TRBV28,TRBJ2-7,CASTTGVKPYEQYF
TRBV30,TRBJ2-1,CAWSGKGTSRPTKQFF
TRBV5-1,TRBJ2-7,CASSLGQGHSYEQYF
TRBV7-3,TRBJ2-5,CASSLMGREKETQYF
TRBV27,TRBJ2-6,CASSPTGSGANVLTF
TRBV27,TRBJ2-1,CASGIGGNSYNEQFF
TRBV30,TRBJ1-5,CAWSLTGGGSNQPQHF
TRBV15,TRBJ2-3,CATMGTSGPTDTQYF